This passage covers 17 T cell receptor beta chains from one sample sequenced in a study of T cells after yellow fever vaccination. Via MiXCR, TCRdb re-called the 5' RACE reads, giving one row per CDR3 protein. The table includes around 340,000 distinct CDR3 sequences, 8.7% detected once. The sequenced sample was PBMCs, obtained on the day of the first yellow fever vaccination. These receptors all come from a man between 18 and 35 years old who received the YFV17D yellow fever vaccine.

The chain uses TRBV7-8 and TRBJ2-7; D gene unclear. Per the germline V gene, CDR1 is SGHVS and CDR2 is FQNEAQ. Trimming removed 3 bases at V and 3 bases at J, with 15 bases between. CDR3 length: 15 amino acids. The CDR3 DNA sequence: TGTGCCAGCAGCTTGCGTGGACCAACGGGCTACGAGCAGTACTTC. It yields the protein CASSLRGPTGYEQYF.

This clonotype was counted ten times or more. The chain uses TRBV5-1 and TRBJ1-1; tentative D call: TRBD1 (6 bases). The CDR3 is 14 amino acids. Trimming left V 3 bases short and J 1 base short, with 10 bases between. The germline V gene encodes CDR1 SGHRS and CDR2 YFSETQ. The CDR3 here is CASSSGQQNTEAFF. The CDR3, as DNA: TGCGCCAGCAGCTCAGGACAGCAGAACACTGAAGCTTTCTTT.

This clonotype was seen a few times. Here the CDR3 DNA reads TGTGCCAGCTCAACTACAGGGGCCACCTACAATGAGCAGTTCTTC. Encoded protein: CASSTTGATYNEQFF. The chain carries TRBV5-8 and TRBJ2-1, with TRBD1 matching over 7 bases. V dropped 7 bases and J dropped 2; count of bases not matched to a gene: 9. The CDR3 sequence is 15 residues long. CDR1 and CDR2 (germline): SGHTS, YDEGEE.

In DNA, the CDR3 is TGCGCCAGCAGCTTGGCAGGGGTGCCCAATCAGCCCCAGCATTTT. The encoded protein is CASSLAGVPNQPQHF. The J gene is TRBJ1-5, the V gene TRBV5-1; TRBD1 might be the D (6 bases). Germline V gene sequence: CDR1 SGHRS, CDR2 YFSETQ. This CDR3 is built from 15 residues. The ends were cut back, 0 bases at V and 3 bases at J, with 10 bases in the middle.

The sample holds a few counts of this clonotype. V and J are TRBV20-1 and TRBJ1-5, with 8 bases matching TRBD1. Germline CDR1 DFQATT, CDR2 SNEGSKA (reference sequence). The CDR3 is 15 residues long. After removal of 5 bases from V and 1 base from J, the junction contained 7 bases not matched to a gene. The CDR3 sequence: CSAPGQGGSNQPQHF. CDR3 coding DNA: TGCAGTGCTCCTGGACAGGGAGGGAGCAATCAGCCCCAGCATTTT.

This clonotype was detected a few times. J is TRBJ2-3 and V is TRBV7-3; 8 bases line up with TRBD2. The J segment lost 3 bases and the V segment lost 2 bases, leaving 4 bases of the junction unmatched. CDR1 and CDR2 (germline): SGHTA, FQGTGA. The CDR3 is 15 amino acids. The DNA for the CDR3 is TGTGCCAGCAGCTTAGATCCTAGCGGGACAGATACGCAGTATTTT. This translates into CASSLDPSGTDTQYF.

This clonotype has just a few counts. The CDR3, as DNA: TGCGCCAGCAGCGCAACCCCCAGGTCTAAGTGGGAAAAACTGTTTTTT. It specifies CASSATPRSKWEKLFF. The chain is built from TRBV4-3 and TRBJ1-4; D gene uncertain. V shed 5 bases and J shed 8 bases, with 21 bases lying between them. The CDR3 covers 16 residues. Germline V gene data show CDR1 as LGHNA and CDR2 as YSLEER.

J is TRBJ2-7 and V is TRBV27, with D unresolved. Trimming cost V 8 bases and J 3 bases, with 14 bases left between them. The CDR3 is 13 amino acids. Germline CDR1 MNHEY, CDR2 SMNVEV (reference sequence). The CDR3 nucleotides read TGTGCCAGCGCCCTAGGGCCGAGCTACGAGCAGTACGTC. Amino acids: CASALGPSYEQYV.

A note on this clonotype: The conserved phenylalanine or tryptophan normally closing the CDR3 is absent here, so this likely arose from a read error. The limits of the CDR3 on the DNA are not certain, so only TCRdb's listed CDR3 is given. The chain recombines TRBV14 with TRBJ2-4; the table's TRBD2 call for D was not verified on the DNA. Germline values: CDR1 SGHDN, CDR2 FVKESK. The CDR3 extends over 9 residues, inclusive of both ends. The CDR3 loop reads CASSQETRA.

The V and J genes are TRBV7-6 and TRBJ2-4; a weak D match, TRBD1 (6 bases). CDR3 length: 19 residues. Trimming stripped 2 bases from V and 0 bases from J, with 20 bases between. Germline CDR1 is SGHVS and CDR2 is FNYEAQ. CDR3 residues: CASSLISRGQGSAKNIQYF. The CDR3 coding sequence is TGTGCCAGCAGCTTAATCAGCAGGGGTCAGGGTTCAGCCAAAAACATTCAGTACTTC.

In this sample, this clonotype is medium-sized. The J gene is TRBJ1-1, the V gene TRBV4-1; D is ambiguous. The CDR3 is made up of 13 amino acids. V lost 4 bases to trimming and J lost 6 bases, with 12 bases between them. The germline CDR1 and CDR2 sequences are MGHRA and YSYEKL. The CDR3 coding sequence is TGCGCCAGCAGCCCTAGGGAGGTGGCTGAAGCTTTCTTT. Translated, it gives CASSPREVAEAFF.

This clonotype appeared many times. The chain joins TRBV5-1 to TRBJ2-1, with D perhaps assigned TRBD1 or TRBD2 (6 bases each). This CDR3 spans 14 amino acids. Germline CDR1 is SGHRS and CDR2 is YFSETQ. The ends were cut back, 3 bases at V and 7 bases at J, with 14 bases in the middle. The DNA for the CDR3 is TGCGCCAGCAGCTCCCGGGGGCCGAGGAATGAGCAGTTCTTC. As protein: CASSSRGPRNEQFF.

In this sample, this clonotype turned up once. The junction departs from the called germline gene at one end, perhaps through a read error. The chain links TRBV7-8 to TRBJ2-7; D unresolved. The CDR3 has 13 amino acids. Germline V gene data show CDR1 as SGHVS and CDR2 as FQNEAQ. CDR3 region: CTSSLGMRYEQYF. CDR3 nucleotides: TGTACCAGCAGCCTAGGGATGAGGTACGAGCAGTACTTC.

This clonotype was found a few times. V and J are TRBV6-6 and TRBJ1-2, with D hard to call. Germline V lookup: CDR1 MNHNY, CDR2 SVGAGI (reference sequence). The CDR3 loop spans 12 amino acids. Trimming pared 5 bases from V and 4 bases from J, leaving 8 bases between. CDR3 region: CASSPATYGYTF. The CDR3 nucleotides read TGTGCCAGCAGTCCGGCCACCTATGGCTACACCTTC.

This clonotype was counted ten times or more. This rearrangement joins TRBV20-1 to TRBJ2-5; D gene uncertain. This CDR3 has 12 amino acids. Germline assignment: CDR1 DFQATT and CDR2 SNEGSKA (reference sequence). V was shortened by 5 bases and J by 4 bases, with 11 bases between the two germline ends. The CDR3 region has the DNA TGCAGTGCTTTCTGGTCTACAGAGACCCAGTACTTC. It yields the protein CSAFWSTETQYF.

As to this clonotype: An end of the junction differs from the germline gene, which may be a read error. The chain has TRBV2 and TRBJ2-6, with D perhaps TRBD2 (5 bases). The CDR3 is 18 amino acids. Germline-derived CDR1 and CDR2 are SNHLY and FYNNEI. The DNA of the CDR3 is TGTACCAGCAGTTTAATAACTAGGATGCTGAAAGGGGCCAACGTCCTGACTTTC. It codes for CTSSLITRMLKGANVLTF.

The rearrangement links TRBV9 to TRBJ1-4; tentatively, D is TRBD1 (5 bases). The CDR3 runs to 15 residues. The V end was cut by 5 bases, the J end by 0 bases, with 11 bases between. The V gene's germline CDR1 is SGDLS and CDR2 YYNGEE. The CDR3 coding sequence is TGTGCCAGCAGTCTTGACAGTTCAACTAATGAAAAACTGTTTTTT. Residues: CASSLDSSTNEKLFF.